The 27 T cell receptor beta chains given below trace back to one sample, sequenced in a study of blood T cell repertoires in COVID-19. This table comes from immunoSEQ multiplex PCR, and its TCRdb copy is limited to in-frame clones, with some not included. The sample has 200,000 to 250,000 clones; over 80% are singletons. The sequencing sample was made of peripheral blood. Every receptor here comes from a woman younger than 45 with COVID-19, enrolled during active disease.

The chain employs TRBV6-6 and TRBJ1-2, with D maybe TRBD1 (5 bases). CDR3 length: 15 amino acids. The V gene lost 6 bases and the J gene lost 4 bases, with 18 bases spanning the gap. The V gene's germline CDR1 is MNHNY and CDR2 SVGAGI (reference sequence). The CDR3 nucleotides are TGTGCCAGCAGCCCCGGGGGGGGTGGAGGCTATGGCTACACCTTC. This encodes CASSPGGGGGYGYTF.

The chain is built from TRBV5-6 and TRBJ1-4; D gene uncertain. This CDR3 has 15 amino acids. V lost 0 bases and J 0 bases, leaving 6 bases between the germline ends. CDR1 is SGHDT, CDR2 YYEEEE, per germline. For the CDR3, the DNA is TGTGCCAGCAGCTTGGGGCAGGCAACTAATGAAAAACTGTTTTTT. The encoded protein is CASSLGQATNEKLFF.

This chain uses TRBV19 with TRBJ2-3; 9 nucleotides align to TRBD2. The germline V gene has CDR1 LNHDA and CDR2 SQIVND (reference sequence). The V and J ends lost 6 bases and 2 bases, in that order; junction bases with no gene match: 9. The CDR3 length is 16 residues. The CDR3 region has the DNA TGTGCCAGTAGCCAGGGACTAGCCTCGACCACAGATACGCAGTATTTT. Amino acid sequence: CASSQGLASTTDTQYF.

The chain carries TRBV14 and TRBJ2-5, with D possibly TRBD1 on 6 matching bases. The length of the CDR3 is 14 residues. The germline V gene encodes CDR1 SGHDN and CDR2 FVKESK. The germline V and J ends were trimmed by 5 bases and 2 bases, with 12 bases remaining between them. The DNA for the CDR3 is TGTGCCAGCAGCTTTCGACAGGTTCAAGAGACCCAGTACTTC. Translating it yields CASSFRQVQETQYF.

The chain uses TRBV19 and TRBJ2-2; D may be TRBD1 (7 bases). CDR1 and CDR2 from the germline V gene are LNHDA and SQIVND (reference sequence). With 6 bases removed from V and 4 bases from J, the gap between germline ends came to 12 bases. The CDR3 has 14 amino acids. The CDR3 region has the DNA TGTGCCAGTAGACACAGGGGAGGCACCGGGGAGCTGTTTTTT. As protein: CASRHRGGTGELFF.

V usage is TRBV6-5 and J usage is TRBJ1-6; 9 bases map to TRBD1. This CDR3 region has 15 residues. Trimming took 6 bases from V and 8 from J; bases not matched to a gene: 8. CDR1 is MNHEY and CDR2 is SVGAGI in the germline V gene. CDR3 sequence (DNA): TGTGCCAGCAGGCCAACAGGGGGCAGAGATTCACCCCTCCACTTT. Translating it yields CASRPTGGRDSPLHF.

The rearrangement joins TRBV27 to TRBJ1-1, with D uncertain. This CDR3 has 13 residues. CDR1 and CDR2 from the germline V gene are MNHEY and SMNVEV (reference sequence). The V gene lost 1 base and the J gene lost 7 bases, with 10 bases spanning the gap. In nucleotides, the CDR3 is TGTGCCAGCAGTTTATTTGACATAGGTGAAGCTTTCTTT. It codes for CASSLFDIGEAFF.

This chain connects TRBV28 to TRBJ1-6; D gene ambiguous. V gave up 5 bases and J gave up 11 bases, with 16 bases separating them. Germline values: CDR1 MDHEN, CDR2 SYDVKM. The CDR3 length is 14 residues. CDR3 sequence: CASSRLGAEAPLHF. CDR3 bases: TGTGCCAGCAGTCGACTGGGCGCGGAGGCACCCCTCCACTTT.

This clone has just one count. The chain joins TRBV9 to TRBJ2-1, with 8 bases fitting TRBD2. Per the germline V gene, CDR1 is SGDLS and CDR2 is YYNGEE. With V trimmed by 3 bases and J by 3 bases, 8 bases remained unmatched. This CDR3 has 16 residues. The CDR3 sequence: CASSGTGRAGYNEQFF. The CDR3 DNA reads as TGTGCCAGCAGCGGGACCGGGAGGGCGGGCTACAATGAGCAGTTCTTC.

The chain is built from TRBV28 and TRBJ1-1; D perhaps matches TRBD1 (5 bases). V gave up 8 bases and J gave up 1 base, with 14 bases separating them. CDR1 MDHEN and CDR2 SYDVKM come from the germline V gene. This CDR3 has 14 amino acids. The CDR3 spells CASRPGTPNTEAFF. CDR3 nucleotide sequence: TGTGCCAGCCGCCCCGGGACTCCGAACACTGAAGCTTTCTTT. The variable domain in full, with the rest retrieved from reference TRBV28 and TRBJ1-1, is DVKVTQSSRYLVKRTGEKVFLECVQDMDHENMFWYRQDPGLGLRLIYFSYDVKMKEKGDIPEGYSVSREKKERFSLILESASTNQTSMYLCASRPGTPNTEAFFGQGTRLTVV.

The chain is built from TRBV28 and TRBJ1-1; 7 nucleotides line up with TRBD1. Losses at the gene ends were 4 bases for V and 7 bases for J; bases not matched to a gene: 0. The V gene's germline CDR1 is MDHEN and CDR2 SYDVKM. The CDR3 is 11 residues long. The CDR3 spells CASSWTGEAFF. CDR3 sequence (DNA): TGTGCCAGCAGTTGGACAGGTGAAGCTTTCTTT.

The J gene is TRBJ1-2, the V gene TRBV30, with D tentatively TRBD1 (6 bases). Per the germline V gene, CDR1 is GTSNPN and CDR2 is SVGIG (reference sequence). Trimming cost V 5 bases and J 3 bases, with 22 bases left between them. The CDR3 is made up of 16 amino acids. The CDR3 protein is CAWGGQLGIKDYGYTF. The CDR3 DNA follows: TGTGCCTGGGGGGGGCAGCTTGGCATAAAAGACTATGGCTACACCTTC.

This clone was seen only once. V and J are TRBV19 and TRBJ2-4; TRBD1 matches at 7 bases. Germline CDR1 reads LNHDA; CDR2 reads SQIVND (reference sequence). The CDR3 extends over 14 amino acids. The ends lost 0 bases at V and 5 bases at J; junction bases unmatched: 1. For the CDR3, the DNA is TGTGCCAGTAGTATAGACGGGACAGAAAACATTCAGTACTTC. The encoded protein is CASSIDGTENIQYF.

A word on this clone: Its ends do not fully match the called genes, so a read error is possible. CDR3 bases: TGCAGCGTCACTCCAGGGTGGGGAATGAAGACTGAAGCTTTCTTT. As protein: CSVTPGWGMKTEAFF. J is TRBJ1-1 and V is TRBV29-1; D possibly corresponds to TRBD1 (5 bases). Germline V gene sequence: CDR1 SQVTM, CDR2 ANQGSEA. The CDR3 consists of 15 residues.

This chain links TRBV9 with TRBJ1-2; 9 bases match TRBD1. This CDR3 comprises 13 residues. CDR1 is SGDLS, CDR2 YYNGEE, per germline. Trimming cost V 3 bases and J 6 bases; bases outside gene matches: 3. The CDR3 region has the DNA TGTGCCAGCAGCGGGACAGGGGCGAATGGCTACACCTTC. Translation gives CASSGTGANGYTF.

The chain recombines TRBV11-2 with TRBJ2-5; tentatively, D is TRBD1 (5 bases). From germline, CDR1 is SGHAT and CDR2 FQNNGV. Trimming shortened V by 5 bases and J by 5 bases, and 15 bases separated the two germline ends. This CDR3 has 14 amino acids. The CDR3 here is CASSPRAKGETQYF. CDR3 DNA: TGTGCCAGCAGCCCTAGGGCCAAGGGGGAGACCCAGTACTTC.

The chain recombines TRBV10-3 with TRBJ1-5, with unresolved D. Trimming shortened V by 0 bases and J by 2 bases, and 17 bases separated the two germline ends. The CDR3 contains 18 residues. Germline CDR1 ENHRY, CDR2 SYGVKD. The DNA for the CDR3 is TGTGCCATCAGTGAGTCGAACATGGATGGGAGGGGCAATCAGCCCCAGCATTTT. Residues: CAISESNMDGRGNQPQHF.

This clone was seen just once. The chain employs TRBV24-1 and TRBJ2-5, with 15 positions matching TRBD2. The V gene's germline CDR1 is KGHDR and CDR2 SFDVKD. Unmatched junction bases numbered 5, after V lost 5 bases and J lost 2 bases. This CDR3 is built from 17 residues. The CDR3 region is CATSGTSGGAVQETQYF. The CDR3 region has the DNA TGTGCCACCAGTGGGACTAGCGGGGGGGCTGTTCAAGAGACCCAGTACTTC.

This rearrangement joins TRBV18 to TRBJ2-7; 9 bases map to TRBD1. In germline, CDR1 is KGHSH, CDR2 LQKENI. V shed 6 bases, J shed 3 bases, and the junction held 9 bases outside the gene matches. The CDR3 runs to 15 residues. The CDR3 region has the DNA TGTGCCAGCTCCTTTGGACAGGGGAAGAACTACGAGCAGTACTTC. The encoded protein is CASSFGQGKNYEQYF. The full variable domain, its missing parts supplied by reference TRBV18 and TRBJ2-7, is NAGVMQNPRHLVRRRGQEARLRCSPMKGHSHVYWYRQLPEEGLKFMVYLQKENIIDESGMPKERFSAEFPKEGPSILRIQQVVRGDSAAYFCASSFGQGKNYEQYFGPGTRLTVT.

The rearrangement uses TRBV5-1 and TRBJ2-7, with 7 bases aligning to TRBD1. This CDR3 has 14 residues. Losses at the gene ends were 4 bases for V and 1 base for J; bases not matched to a gene: 5. CDR1 and CDR2 from the germline V gene are SGHRS and YFSETQ. The CDR3 DNA sequence: TGCGCCAGCAGCAAAGACAGGGCATCCTACGAGCAGTACTTC. It specifies CASSKDRASYEQYF.

The chain carries TRBV7-9 and TRBJ2-7, with D possibly matching TRBD1 (7 bases). The CDR3 consists of 17 residues. V gave up 2 bases and J gave up 3 bases, with 20 bases separating them. Germline V lookup: CDR1 SEHNR, CDR2 FQNEAQ (reference sequence). The CDR3, as DNA: TGTGCCAGCAGCTTATGGCCAGGGGGGAAAACTCGCTACGAGCAGTACTTC. The encoded protein is CASSLWPGGKTRYEQYF.

The chain joins TRBV4-3 to TRBJ2-1, with 11 bases fitting TRBD2. The CDR3 is made up of 15 amino acids. Per germline, CDR1 LGHNA and CDR2 YSLEER. V lost 0 bases to trimming and J lost 10 bases; unmatched junction nucleotides: 5. CDR3 loop: CASSQEASGGREQFF. The DNA for the CDR3 is TGCGCCAGCAGCCAAGAGGCTAGCGGGGGGAGGGAGCAGTTCTTC.

The chain joins TRBV9 to TRBJ1-6; 7 nucleotides match TRBD1. The CDR3 extends over 15 amino acids. V was pared by 2 bases and J by 7 bases, with 6 bases of the junction left unmatched. From germline, CDR1 is SGDLS and CDR2 YYNGEE. The chain's CDR3 is CASSVTGTDNSPLHF. The CDR3 DNA reads as TGTGCCAGCAGCGTCACCGGGACAGACAATTCACCCCTCCACTTT.

V and J are TRBV15 and TRBJ2-3; the D gene is possibly TRBD1 (5 bases). V lost 0 bases and J 1 base, leaving 8 bases between the germline ends. CDR1 and CDR2 (germline): LNHNV, YYDKDF (reference sequence). The CDR3 has 15 residues. DNA of the CDR3: TGTGCCACCAGCAGAGATAGGGGTCGCACAGATACGCAGTATTTT. Amino acids: CATSRDRGRTDTQYF. Full variable domain (rest looked up from reference TRBV15 and TRBJ2-3): DAMVIQNPRYQVTQFGKPVTLSCSQTLNHNVMYWYQQKSSQAPKLLFHYYDKDFNNEADTPDNFQSRRPNTSFCFLDIRSPGLGDTAMYLCATSRDRGRTDTQYFGPGTRLTVL.

The rearrangement links TRBV5-4 to TRBJ2-7; TRBD2 matches 11 bases. V lost 0 bases to trimming and J lost 5 bases; unmatched junction nucleotides: 13. Germline V lookup: CDR1 SGHNT, CDR2 YYREEE (reference sequence). The CDR3 extends over 18 amino acids. The CDR3 DNA reads as TGTGCCAGCAGCTTGGCCGGCCTAGCGGGAGGCAGTGCCGACGAGCAGTACTTC. It is translated as CASSLAGLAGGSADEQYF.

V usage is TRBV6-2 or TRBV6-3 and J usage is TRBJ2-1, with 10 bases aligning to TRBD2. V was pared by 5 bases and J by 1 base, with 2 bases of the junction left unmatched. In germline, CDR1 is MNHEY, CDR2 SVGEGT. This CDR3 spans 15 amino acids. The CDR3 nucleotides are TGTGCCAGCAGTCTAGCGGGAGCTTCCTACAATGAGCAGTTCTTC. This encodes CASSLAGASYNEQFF.

V is TRBV19 and J is TRBJ1-2; maybe TRBD1 (6 bases). The CDR3 is 15 residues long. CDR1 is LNHDA, CDR2 SQIVND, per germline (reference sequence). The V end lost 3 bases, the J end lost 4 bases, and 15 bases lay between the germline ends. CDR3 sequence (DNA): TGTGCCAGTAGTATTGAACAGGGTCTCACCTATGGCTACACCTTC. Encoded protein: CASSIEQGLTYGYTF.